The next 3 T cell receptor beta chains were all read from a single sample in a study of CD8 T cells in Susac syndrome. Random hexamers were used to reverse transcribe the RNA input (about 0.5 to 1 ug). TCRdb independently ran MiXCR on the immunoSEQ multiplex PCR reads; one entry per CDR3 protein. The repertoire has some 200,000 distinct CDR3 sequences, 85% to 95% of them found once; the top ten carry less than 0.2%. The specimen sequenced was CD8+ T cells from PBMCs. Source of these receptors: a human donor with Susac syndrome.

The gene calls are TRBV6-4 and TRBJ2-5, with D maybe TRBD1 (5 bases). Per germline, CDR1 MRHNA and CDR2 SNTAGT. Trimming removed 8 bases at V and 1 base at J, with 11 bases between. CDR3 length: 13 residues. CDR3 DNA: TGTGCCAGCTCAGTCAGGGCCCAAGAGACCCAGTACTTC. Translating it yields CASSVRAQETQYF.

CDR3 nucleotides: TGTGCCTGGAGTGGAGAGGGCGGGGGTCTTTCGGGCTACACCTTC. Amino acid sequence: CAWSGEGGGLSGYTF. The chain has TRBV30 and TRBJ1-2; D is possibly TRBD1 (5 bases). V was shortened by 1 base and J by 8 bases, with 20 bases between the two germline ends. The germline gives CDR1 GTSNPN, CDR2 SVGIG (reference sequence). The CDR3 totals 15 residues.

V is TRBV9 and J is TRBJ2-7; perhaps TRBD2 as D (5 bases). This CDR3 is built from 15 residues. Germline values: CDR1 SGDLS, CDR2 YYNGEE. Trimming pared 0 bases from V and 1 base from J, leaving 11 bases between. CDR3 in DNA: TGTGCCAGCAGCGTAGGCGAGGGTGGGTCCTACGAGCAGTACTTC. Translation gives CASSVGEGGSYEQYF.